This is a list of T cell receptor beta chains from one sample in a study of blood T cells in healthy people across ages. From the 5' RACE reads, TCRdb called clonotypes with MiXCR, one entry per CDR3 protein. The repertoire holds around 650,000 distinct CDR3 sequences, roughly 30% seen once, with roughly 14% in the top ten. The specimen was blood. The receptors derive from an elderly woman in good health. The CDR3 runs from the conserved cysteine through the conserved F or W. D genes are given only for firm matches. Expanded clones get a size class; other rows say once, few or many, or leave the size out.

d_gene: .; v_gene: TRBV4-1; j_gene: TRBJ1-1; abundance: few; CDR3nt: TGCGCCAGCAGCCAGTACCGGGGTGAAGCTTTCTTT; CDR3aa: CASSQYRGEAFF
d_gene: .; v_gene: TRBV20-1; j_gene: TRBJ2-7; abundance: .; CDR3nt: TGCAGTGCGCACGTCGACGGTTACTCCTACGAGCAGTACTTC; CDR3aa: CSAHVDGYSYEQYF
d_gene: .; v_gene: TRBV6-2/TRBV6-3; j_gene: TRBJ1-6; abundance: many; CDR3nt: TGTGCCAGCAGGACCTATGACGACGGGAAATCACCCCTCCACTTT; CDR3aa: CASRTYDDGKSPLHF
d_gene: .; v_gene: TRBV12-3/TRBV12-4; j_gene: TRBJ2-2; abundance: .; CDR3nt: TGTGCCAGCAGGATTCCACGGACCGGGGAGCTGTTTTTT; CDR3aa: CASRIPRTGELFF
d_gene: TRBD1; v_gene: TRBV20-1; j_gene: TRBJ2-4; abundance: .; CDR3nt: TGCAGTGCTAGGGGACAGGGCCCCGACATTCAGTACTTC; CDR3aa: CSARGQGPDIQYF
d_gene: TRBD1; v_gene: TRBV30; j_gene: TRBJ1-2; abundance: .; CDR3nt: TGTGCCTGGAGTCACGACAGGGGCAGAGGCTACACCTTC; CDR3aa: CAWSHDRGRGYTF
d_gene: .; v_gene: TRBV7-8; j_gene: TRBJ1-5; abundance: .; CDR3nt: TGTGCCAGCAGCTCCCGGGGGGTCCCTAGTAATCAGCCCCAGCATTTT; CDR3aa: CASSSRGVPSNQPQHF
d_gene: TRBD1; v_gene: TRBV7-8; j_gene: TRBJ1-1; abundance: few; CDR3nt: TGTGCCAGCAGTAGGGACAGGGGGCTTGGCACTGAAGCTTTCTTT; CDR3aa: CASSRDRGLGTEAFF
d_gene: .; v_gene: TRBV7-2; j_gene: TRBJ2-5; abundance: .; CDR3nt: TGTGCCAGCAGTCCTCAGGGACGGATCGGAGGGGAGACCCAGTACTTC; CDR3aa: CASSPQGRIGGETQYF
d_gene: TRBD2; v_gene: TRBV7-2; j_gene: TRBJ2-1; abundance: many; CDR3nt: TGTGCCAGCAGCCCCGGACTAGCGGAGTACAATGAGCAGTTCTTC; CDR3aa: CASSPGLAEYNEQFF
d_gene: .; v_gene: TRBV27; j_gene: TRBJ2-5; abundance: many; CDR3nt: TGTGCCAGCAGTTTAAAAGGGGGGGAGGAGACCCAGTACTTC; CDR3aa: CASSLKGGEETQYF
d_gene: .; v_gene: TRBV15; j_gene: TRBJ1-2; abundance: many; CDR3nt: TGTGCCACCAGCAGAGGTGGAGGCCACCATGGCTACACCTTC; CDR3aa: CATSRGGGHHGYTF
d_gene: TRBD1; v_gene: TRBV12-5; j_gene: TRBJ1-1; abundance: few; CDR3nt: TGTGCTAGTGGTTTGAGGACAGGGCGAATGAACACTGAAGCTTTCTTT; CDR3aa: CASGLRTGRMNTEAFF
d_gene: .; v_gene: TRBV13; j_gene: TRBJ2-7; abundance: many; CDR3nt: TGTGCCAGCAGCGACAGAAACGAGCAGTACTTC; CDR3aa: CASSDRNEQYF
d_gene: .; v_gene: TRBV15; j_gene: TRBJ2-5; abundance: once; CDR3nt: TGTGCCACCAGCTCTTCAGGGGGGGGAGCGGAGACCCAGTACTTC; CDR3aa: CATSSSGGGAETQYF
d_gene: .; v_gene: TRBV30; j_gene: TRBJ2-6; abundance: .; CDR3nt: TGTGCCTGGATCGTGGGGGGCCTGGGGGCCAACGTCCTGACTTTC; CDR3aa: CAWIVGGLGANVLTF
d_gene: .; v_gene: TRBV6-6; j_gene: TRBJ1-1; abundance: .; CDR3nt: TGTGCCAGCAGTTACGTGAACAGCCCTGTTGAAGCTTTCTTT; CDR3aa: CASSYVNSPVEAFF
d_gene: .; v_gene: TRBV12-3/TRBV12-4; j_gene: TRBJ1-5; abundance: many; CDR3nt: TGTGCCAGCAGCCCAGGGGACTTTAGCAATCAGCCCCAGCATTTT; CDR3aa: CASSPGDFSNQPQHF
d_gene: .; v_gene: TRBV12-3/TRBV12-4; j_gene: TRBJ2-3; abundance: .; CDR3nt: TGTGCCAGCAGTTTAAGGGCAGGAGTGAGCACAGATACGCAGTATTTT; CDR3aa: CASSLRAGVSTDTQYF
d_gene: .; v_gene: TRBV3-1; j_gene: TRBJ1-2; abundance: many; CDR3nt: TGTGCCAGCAGCCAACGGGGGCGCTCCTATGGCTACACCTTC; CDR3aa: CASSQRGRSYGYTF
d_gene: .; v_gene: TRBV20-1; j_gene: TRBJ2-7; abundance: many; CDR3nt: TGCAGTGCTAGAGATCCAGGCTACGAGCAGTACTTC; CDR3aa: CSARDPGYEQYF
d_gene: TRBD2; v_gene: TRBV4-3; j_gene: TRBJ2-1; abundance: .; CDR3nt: TGCGCCAGCAGCCGCACGTCTGGGACTAGCCCTTTCGATGAGCAGTTCTTC; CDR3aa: CASSRTSGTSPFDEQFF
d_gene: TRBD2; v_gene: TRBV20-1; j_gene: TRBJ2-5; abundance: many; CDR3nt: TGCAGTGCTAGAGCCCCCTGGGGGGGGCAAGAGACCCAGTACTTC; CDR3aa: CSARAPWGGQETQYF
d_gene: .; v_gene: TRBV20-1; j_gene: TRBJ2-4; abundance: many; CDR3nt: TGCAGTGCTAGATACACGACCCAAGCCAAAAACATTCAGTACTTC; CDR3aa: CSARYTTQAKNIQYF
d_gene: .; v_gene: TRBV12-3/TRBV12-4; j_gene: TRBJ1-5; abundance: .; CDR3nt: TGTGCCAGCAGTTTATGGGGGAATCAGCCCCAGCATTTT; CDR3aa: CASSLWGNQPQHF
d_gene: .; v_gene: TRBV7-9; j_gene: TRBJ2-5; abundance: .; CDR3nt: TGTGCCACCAGCAGTGCACTAAAAGAGACCCAGTACTTC; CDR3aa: CATSSALKETQYF
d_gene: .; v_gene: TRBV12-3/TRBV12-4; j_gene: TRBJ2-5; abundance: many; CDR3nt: TGTGCCAGCAGTTTTCGGGGAGGATCACAAGAGACCCAGTACTTC; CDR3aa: CASSFRGGSQETQYF
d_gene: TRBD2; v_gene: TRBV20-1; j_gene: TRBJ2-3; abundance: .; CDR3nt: TGCAGTGCTACTAGCGGTCGGACAGATACGCAGTATTTT; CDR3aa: CSATSGRTDTQYF
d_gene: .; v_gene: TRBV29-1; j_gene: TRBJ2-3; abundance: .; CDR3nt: TGCAGCACGCCGAAACCCAGCACAGATACGCAGTATTTT; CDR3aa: CSTPKPSTDTQYF
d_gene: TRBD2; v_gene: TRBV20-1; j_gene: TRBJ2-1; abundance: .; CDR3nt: TGCAGTGCTAGAGCCCCTGGACTAGCGCCGAGGGAGCAGTTCTTC; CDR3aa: CSARAPGLAPREQFF
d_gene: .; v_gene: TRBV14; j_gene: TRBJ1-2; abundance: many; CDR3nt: TGTGCCAGCAGCCAAGTGGTGGGAGTTCTCTATGGCTACACCTTC; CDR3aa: CASSQVVGVLYGYTF
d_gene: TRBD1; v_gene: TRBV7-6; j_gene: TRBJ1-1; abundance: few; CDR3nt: TGTGCCAGCAGCCCCGGGACAGGGGGAAGAGCTTTCTTT; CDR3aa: CASSPGTGGRAFF
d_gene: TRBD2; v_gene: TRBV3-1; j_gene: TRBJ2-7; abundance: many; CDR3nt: TGTGCCAGCAGCGAATTCGGCGGGGGTTCCTACGAGCAGTACTTC; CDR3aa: CASSEFGGGSYEQYF
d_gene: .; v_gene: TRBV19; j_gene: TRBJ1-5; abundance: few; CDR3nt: TGTGCCAGTACCTTGGAGGGGGGACATAGCAATCAGCCCCAGCATTTT; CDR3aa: CASTLEGGHSNQPQHF